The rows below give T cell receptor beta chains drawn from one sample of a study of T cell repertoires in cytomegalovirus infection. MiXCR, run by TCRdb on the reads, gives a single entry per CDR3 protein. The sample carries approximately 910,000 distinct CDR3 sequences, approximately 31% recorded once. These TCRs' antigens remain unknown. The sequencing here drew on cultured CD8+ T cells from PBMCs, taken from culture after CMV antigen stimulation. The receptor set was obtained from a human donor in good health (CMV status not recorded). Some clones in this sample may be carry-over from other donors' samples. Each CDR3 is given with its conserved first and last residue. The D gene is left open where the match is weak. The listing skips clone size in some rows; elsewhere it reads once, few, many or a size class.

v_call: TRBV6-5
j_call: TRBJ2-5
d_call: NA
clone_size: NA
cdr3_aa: CASSYSLQEGGWEETQYF
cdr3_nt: TGTGCCAGCAGTTACTCGCTGCAGGAGGGGGGTTGGGAAGAGACCCAGTACTTC

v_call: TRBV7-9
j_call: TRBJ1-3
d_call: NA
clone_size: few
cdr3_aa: CASPDRDSGNTIYF
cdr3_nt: TGTGCCAGCCCTGACCGGGACTCTGGAAACACCATATATTTT

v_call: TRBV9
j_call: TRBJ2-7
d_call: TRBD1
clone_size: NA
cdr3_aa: CASSAQGARYYEQYF
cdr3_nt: TGTGCCAGCAGCGCACAGGGGGCGCGTTACTACGAGCAGTACTTC

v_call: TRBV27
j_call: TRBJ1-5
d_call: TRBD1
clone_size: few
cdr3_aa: CASSRPGQYQPQHF
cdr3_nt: TGTGCCAGCAGCCGACCGGGACAGTATCAGCCCCAGCATTTT

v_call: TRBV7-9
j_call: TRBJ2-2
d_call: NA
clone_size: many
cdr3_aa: CASRQGAGELFF
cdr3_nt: TGTGCCAGCAGACAAGGGGCCGGGGAGCTGTTTTTT

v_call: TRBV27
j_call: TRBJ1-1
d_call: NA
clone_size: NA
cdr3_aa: CASSLPSSGGTEAFF
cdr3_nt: TGTGCCAGCAGTTTACCCTCCAGCGGAGGGACTGAAGCTTTCTTT

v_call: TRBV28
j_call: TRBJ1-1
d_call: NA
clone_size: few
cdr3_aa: CASRPPVGNTEAFF
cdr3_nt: TGTGCCAGCAGGCCACCAGTTGGGAACACTGAAGCTTTCTTT

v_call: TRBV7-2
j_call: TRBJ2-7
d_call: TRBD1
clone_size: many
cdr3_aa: CASSLTGTGALYDISYEQYF
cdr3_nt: TGTGCCAGCAGCCTGACCGGGACAGGGGCGCTCTACGATATCTCCTACGAGCAGTACTTC

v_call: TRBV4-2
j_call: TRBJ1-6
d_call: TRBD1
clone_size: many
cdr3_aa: CASSKTGTGISSPLHF
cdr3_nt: TGTGCCAGCAGCAAGACCGGGACAGGGATTAGTTCACCCCTCCACTTT

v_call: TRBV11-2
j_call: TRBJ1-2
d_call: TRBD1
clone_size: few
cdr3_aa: CASSGRGGPYGYTF
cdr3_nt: TGTGCCAGCAGCGGCAGGGGGGGGCCCTATGGCTACACCTTC

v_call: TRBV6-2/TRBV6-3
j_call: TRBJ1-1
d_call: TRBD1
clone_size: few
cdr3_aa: CASSYGRQGVIMNTEAFF
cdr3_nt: TGTGCCAGCAGTTACGGGAGACAGGGGGTCATCATGAACACTGAAGCTTTCTTT

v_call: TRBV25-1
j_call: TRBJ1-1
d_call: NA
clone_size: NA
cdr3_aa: CASSESREGTEAFF
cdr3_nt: TGTGCCAGCAGTGAATCCAGGGAGGGCACTGAAGCTTTCTTT

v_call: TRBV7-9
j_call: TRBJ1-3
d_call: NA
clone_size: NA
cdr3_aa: CASSVEGNTIYF
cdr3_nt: TGTGCCAGCAGCGTCGAGGGGAACACCATATATTTT

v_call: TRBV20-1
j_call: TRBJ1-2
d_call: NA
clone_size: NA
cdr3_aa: CSARGEGVGYGYTF
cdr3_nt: TGCAGTGCTAGAGGGGAGGGCGTGGGCTATGGCTACACCTTC

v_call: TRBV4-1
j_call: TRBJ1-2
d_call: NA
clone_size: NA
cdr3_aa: CASSQDPYPGAGNYGYTF
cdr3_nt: TGCGCCAGCAGCCAAGATCCCTACCCAGGGGCAGGAAACTATGGCTACACCTTC

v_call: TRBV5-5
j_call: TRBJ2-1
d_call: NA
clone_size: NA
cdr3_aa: CASSLEVGANEQFF
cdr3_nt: TGTGCCAGCAGCTTGGAAGTGGGAGCAAATGAGCAGTTCTTC

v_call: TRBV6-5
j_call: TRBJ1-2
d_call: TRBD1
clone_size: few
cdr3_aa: CASSYSGTGSNYGYTF
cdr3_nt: TGTGCCAGCAGTTACAGCGGGACAGGGTCTAACTATGGCTACACCTTC

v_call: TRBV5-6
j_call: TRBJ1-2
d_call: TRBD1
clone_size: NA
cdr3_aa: CASSELRDRALYGYTF
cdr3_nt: TGTGCCAGCAGCGAACTCCGGGACAGGGCCTTATATGGCTACACCTTC

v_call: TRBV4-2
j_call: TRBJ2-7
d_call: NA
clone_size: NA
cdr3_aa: CASSQAQGHIEQYF
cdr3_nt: TGTGCCAGCAGCCAAGCCCAAGGGCATATCGAGCAGTACTTC

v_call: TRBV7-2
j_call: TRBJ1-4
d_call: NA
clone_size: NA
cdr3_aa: CASSLFTETNEKLFF
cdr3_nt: TGTGCCAGCAGCTTATTCACAGAAACTAATGAAAAACTGTTTTTT

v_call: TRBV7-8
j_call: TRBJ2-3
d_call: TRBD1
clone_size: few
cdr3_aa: CASSLGPGGSNTQYF
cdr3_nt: TGTGCCAGCAGCTTAGGACCAGGGGGCTCAAATACGCAGTATTTT

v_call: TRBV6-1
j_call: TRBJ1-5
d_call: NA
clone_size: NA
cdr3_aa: CASSEALSRDQPQHF
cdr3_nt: TGTGCCAGCAGTGAAGCGCTTAGTAGGGATCAGCCCCAGCATTTT

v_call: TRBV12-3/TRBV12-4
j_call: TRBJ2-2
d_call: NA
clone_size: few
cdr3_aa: CASSLSTRELFF
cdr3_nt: TGTGCCAGCAGTTTAAGCACGCGGGAGCTGTTTTTT

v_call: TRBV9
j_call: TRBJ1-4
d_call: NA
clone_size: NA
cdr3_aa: CASSPNVGSDEKLFF
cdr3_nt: TGTGCCAGCAGCCCGAACGTGGGATCGGATGAAAAACTGTTTTTT

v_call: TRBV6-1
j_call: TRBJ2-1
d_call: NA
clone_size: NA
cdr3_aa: CASSARTALPSYNEQFF
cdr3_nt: TGTGCCAGCAGTGCAAGAACAGCGTTACCTTCCTACAATGAGCAGTTCTTC

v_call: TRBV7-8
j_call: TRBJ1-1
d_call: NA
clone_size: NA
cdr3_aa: CASSFGGAGGAFF
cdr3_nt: TGTGCCAGCAGCTTTGGAGGGGCGGGGGGAGCTTTCTTT

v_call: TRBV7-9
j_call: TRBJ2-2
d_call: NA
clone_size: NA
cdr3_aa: CASPRPTLFWTDTNTGELFF
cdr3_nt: TGTGCCAGCCCGCGGCCGACCCTCTTTTGGACAGATACGAACACCGGGGAGCTGTTTTTT

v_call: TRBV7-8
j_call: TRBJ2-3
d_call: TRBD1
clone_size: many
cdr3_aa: CASSYPGTGTDTQYF
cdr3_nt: TGTGCCAGCAGCTATCCCGGGACAGGGACAGATACGCAGTATTTT

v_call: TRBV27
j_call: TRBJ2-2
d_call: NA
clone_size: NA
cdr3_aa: CASKQLNTGELFF
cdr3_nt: TGTGCCAGCAAACAACTGAACACCGGGGAGCTGTTTTTT

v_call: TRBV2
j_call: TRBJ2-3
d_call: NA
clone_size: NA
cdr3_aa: CASSEALRGTDSQYF
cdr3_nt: TGTGCCAGCAGTGAAGCGCTTCGGGGGACCGATTCGCAGTATTTT

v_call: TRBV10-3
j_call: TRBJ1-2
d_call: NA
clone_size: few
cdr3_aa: CAIGQAGPYGYTF
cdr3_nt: TGTGCCATCGGTCAGGCGGGACCCTATGGCTACACCTTC

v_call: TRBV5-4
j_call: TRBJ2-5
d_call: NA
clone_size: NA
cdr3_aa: CASTPSTGRRETQYF
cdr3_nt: TGTGCCAGCACCCCCTCGACAGGGAGGAGGGAGACCCAGTACTTC

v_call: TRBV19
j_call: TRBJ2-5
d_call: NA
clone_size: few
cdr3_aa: CASSWGPLQETQYF
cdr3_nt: TGTGCCAGTAGTTGGGGGCCGCTTCAAGAGACCCAGTACTTC

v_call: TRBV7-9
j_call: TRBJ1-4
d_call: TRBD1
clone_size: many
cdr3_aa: CASSPGQGGEKLFF
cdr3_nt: TGTGCCAGCAGCCCCGGACAGGGCGGTGAAAAACTGTTTTTT

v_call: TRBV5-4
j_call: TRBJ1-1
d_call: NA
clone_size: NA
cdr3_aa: CASSPTWSPSDGFF
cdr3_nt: TGTGCCAGCAGCCCTACGTGGTCTCCGTCGGATGGTTTCTTT

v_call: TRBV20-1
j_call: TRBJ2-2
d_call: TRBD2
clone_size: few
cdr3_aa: CSATGGGSAGELFF
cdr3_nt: TGCAGTGCTACGGGAGGAGGGTCGGCCGGGGAGCTGTTTTTT

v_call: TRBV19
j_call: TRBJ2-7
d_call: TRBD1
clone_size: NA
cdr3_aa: CANSIFTGGAYEQYF
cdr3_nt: TGTGCCAATAGTATTTTTACAGGGGGCGCGTACGAGCAGTACTTC

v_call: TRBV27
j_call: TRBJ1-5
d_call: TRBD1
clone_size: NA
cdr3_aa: CASSLPRTGSGIWVNQPQHF
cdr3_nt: TGTGCCAGCAGTTTACCCCGGACAGGGTCGGGCATTTGGGTAAATCAGCCCCAGCATTTT

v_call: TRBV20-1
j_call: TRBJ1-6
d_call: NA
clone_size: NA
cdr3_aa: CSASYRDRSSYNSPLHF
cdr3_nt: TGCAGTGCTAGTTATCGGGACCGGAGCTCCTATAATTCACCCCTCCACTTT

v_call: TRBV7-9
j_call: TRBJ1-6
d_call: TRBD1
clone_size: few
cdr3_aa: CASSLPQGSNSPLHF
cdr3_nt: TGTGCCAGCAGCTTACCACAGGGGAGTAATTCACCCCTCCACTTT

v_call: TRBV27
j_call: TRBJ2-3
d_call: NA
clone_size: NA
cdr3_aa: CASSPRALLRDTQYF
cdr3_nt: TGTGCCAGCAGTCCCCGGGCCTTACTTAGGGATACGCAGTATTTT

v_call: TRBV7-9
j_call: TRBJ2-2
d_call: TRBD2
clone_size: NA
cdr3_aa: CASSKMALAGDTGELFF
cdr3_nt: TGTGCCAGCAGCAAAATGGCCCTAGCGGGGGACACCGGGGAGCTGTTTTTT

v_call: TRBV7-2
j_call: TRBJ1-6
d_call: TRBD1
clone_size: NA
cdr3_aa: CASSDEGAPFF
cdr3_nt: TGTGCCAGCAGCGACGAGGGGGCTCCATTTTTC

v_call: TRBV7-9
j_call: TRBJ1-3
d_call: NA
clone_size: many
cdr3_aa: CASSLAAEPGNTIYF
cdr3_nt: TGTGCCAGCAGCTTGGCCGCGGAACCTGGAAACACCATATATTTT

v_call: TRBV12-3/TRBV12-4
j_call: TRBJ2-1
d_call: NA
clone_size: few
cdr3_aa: CASSSWGGINEQFF
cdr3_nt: TGTGCCAGCAGTTCGTGGGGGGGCATCAATGAGCAGTTCTTC

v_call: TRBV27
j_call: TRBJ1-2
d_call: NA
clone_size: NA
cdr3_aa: CASSPPGGALGYTF
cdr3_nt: TGTGCCAGCAGTCCCCCGGGGGGGGCGTTGGGCTACACCTTC

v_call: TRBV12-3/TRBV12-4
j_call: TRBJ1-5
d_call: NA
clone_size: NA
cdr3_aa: CASSSAEGNQPQHF
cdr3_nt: TGTGCCAGCAGTTCCGCAGAAGGTAATCAGCCCCAGCATTTT